The TCR beta chain under discussion was sequenced for a study of shared clonotypes between healthy human individuals. The V end was cut by 4 bases, the J end by 4 bases, with 13 bases between. The CDR3 consists of 14 residues. Germline loops: CDR1 SGHTA, CDR2 FQGNSA. This clone was picked up a small number of times. TCRdb's copy holds only in-frame clones and misses some; the assay was immunoSEQ multiplex PCR. The sample shows 2 million to 2.5 million clones, more than 85% of them seen only once. The receptor comes from a man aged 18 to 29 in good health. Some clones in this sample may be carry-over from other donors' samples. This chain connects TRBV7-2 to TRBJ1-1; D not certain. The sequencing input was naive CD4+ T cells from PBMCs. As for subset: CD45RA+ positively selected. CDR3 DNA sequence: TGTGCCAGCAGCTCTGGGGAGTCAGGCACTGAAGCTTTCTTT. It yields the protein CASSSGESGTEAFF.